Listed here are 5 T cell receptor beta chains from one sample, sequenced in a study of T-cell reconstitution after alpha-beta-depleted transplantation in children. A TCRbeta library incorporating unique molecular identifiers was prepared. MiXCR, applied by TCRdb to the PCR reads, yields one record per CDR3 protein. In the table there are approximately 15,000 distinct CDR3 sequences, around 8.3% of which are singletons. This material consisted of PBMCs, mostly from graft donor cells, taken 60 days after TCRalphabeta/CD19-depleted stem cell transplant. Source of these receptors: a boy under two years old who had a stem cell transplant for Wiskott-Aldrich syndrome, so the T cells may come from the graft donor.

This clonotype appeared many times. This sequence joins TRBV7-9 and TRBJ2-5; the match to TRBD1 covers 10 bases. The CDR3 extends over 16 amino acids. V dropped 5 bases and J dropped 4; count of bases not matched to a gene: 10. CDR1 and CDR2 (germline): SEHNR, FQNEAQ (reference sequence). CDR3 in amino acids: CASSPWDRGYSETQYF. For the CDR3, the DNA is TGTGCCAGCAGCCCCTGGGACAGGGGTTATTCAGAGACCCAGTACTTC.

This clonotype was counted between two and nine times. The chain uses TRBV11-3 and TRBJ2-5, with 10 bases matching TRBD1. The CDR3 is 13 residues long. Trimming cost V 6 bases and J 3 bases; bases outside gene matches: 1. From germline, CDR1 is SGHNT and CDR2 YENEEA. CDR3 region: CASRGQGEETQYF. The DNA of the CDR3 is TGTGCCAGCAGAGGACAGGGGGAAGAGACCCAGTACTTC.

The chain has TRBV7-9 and TRBJ1-1, with TRBD1 identical over 8 bases. The CDR3 consists of 13 residues. The junction had 4 bases not matched to a gene; V was cut back by 2 bases and J by 8 bases. Germline CDR1 is SEHNR and CDR2 is FQNEAQ (reference sequence). The CDR3 region has the DNA TGTGCCAGCAGCTTATATCGGACAGGGGAAGCTTTCTTT. This sequence encodes CASSLYRTGEAFF. Complete variable domain (other parts from reference TRBV7-9 and TRBJ1-1): DTGVSQNPRHKITKRGQNVTFRCDPISEHNRLYWYRQTLGQGPEFLTYFQNEAQLEKSRLLSDRFSAERPKGSFSTLEIQRTEQGDSAMYLCASSLYRTGEAFFGQGTRLTVV.

The rearrangement joins TRBV5-6 to TRBJ2-5; D is possibly TRBD1 (5 bases). Trimming cost V 3 bases and J 9 bases, with 15 bases left between them. This CDR3 has 13 amino acids. Germline V gene data show CDR1 as SGHDT and CDR2 as YYEEEE. The CDR3 sequence: CASSSGHLGSQYF. In DNA, the CDR3 is TGTGCCAGCAGCTCCGGACACCTCGGGTCCCAGTACTTC.

This clonotype was observed many times. The chain couples TRBV24-1 to TRBJ2-5; perhaps TRBD2 as D (6 bases). The ends were cut back, 4 bases at V and 4 bases at J, with 15 bases in the middle. The CDR3 runs 15 residues. CDR1 and CDR2 from the germline V gene are KGHDR and SFDVKD. CDR3 DNA: TGTGCCACCAGTGAGGTCCGGGGGTGGGGAGAGACCCAGTACTTC. It is translated as CATSEVRGWGETQYF.